The rows below give T cell receptor beta chains drawn from one sample of a study of identical twins. TCRdb redid the calling of the 5' RACE reads with MiXCR, one entry per CDR3 protein. The data contain 550,000 to 800,000 distinct CDR3 sequences, roughly 7.1% of them singletons. These data also formed part of another study, on yellow fever vaccine responses in identical twins.

Source material: PBMCs. These receptors were taken from a woman aged 18-29 years in good health. Both conserved end residues are part of each CDR3. The D gene is left open where the match is weak. Clone size is shown for a subset of rows, as once, few, many or a class of expanded clone.

abundance	v_gene	j_gene	d_gene	CDR3nt	CDR3aa
many	TRBV12-3/TRBV12-4	TRBJ1-1	NA	TGTGCCAGCAGCCCTCAAGGGGGGTCTGAAGCTTTCTTT	CASSPQGGSEAFF
many	TRBV6-6	TRBJ1-1	NA	TGTGCCAGCATGGCTTTCATGAACACTGAAGCTTTCTTT	CASMAFMNTEAFF
NA	TRBV4-1	TRBJ2-5	TRBD2	TGCGCCAGCACTAGCGGGAGCTCAGAGACCCAGTACTTC	CASTSGSSETQYF
few	TRBV12-3/TRBV12-4	TRBJ2-7	TRBD1	TGTGCCAGCAGACGGACAGGGGGGGACTCCTACGAGCAGTACTTC	CASRRTGGDSYEQYF
few	TRBV7-2	TRBJ2-3	TRBD2	TGTGCCAGCAGCTTAACTCTTAGCGGGGGGGCAGGGGATACGCAGTATTTT	CASSLTLSGGAGDTQYF
many	TRBV9	TRBJ2-2	NA	TGTGCCAGCAGCGGAAATCTGAGGACCGGGGAGCTGTTTTTT	CASSGNLRTGELFF
many	TRBV28	TRBJ2-5	NA	TGTGCCAGCAGTTCCTTTTTGCAAGAGACCCAGTACTTC	CASSSFLQETQYF
many	TRBV7-2	TRBJ2-5	NA	TGTGCCAGCAGCCTCGGACAGGGAGGGTCCCAAGAGACCCAGTACTTC	CASSLGQGGSQETQYF
NA	TRBV20-1	TRBJ1-1	NA	TGCAGTGCTAGTTTGCCCGAGGCAGCAGCTTTCTTT	CSASLPEAAAFF
NA	TRBV27	TRBJ2-7	NA	TGTGCCAGCAGTTTACCCGGGAACGAGCAGTACTTC	CASSLPGNEQYF
few	TRBV20-1	TRBJ2-1	TRBD2	TGCAGTGCTAGAGGGGGAAGAGCGGGGGAACGGCAGTTCTTC	CSARGGRAGERQFF
few	TRBV24-1	TRBJ2-3	NA	TGTGCCACCAGCACAAAACGAGGGACAGATACGCAGTATTTT	CATSTKRGTDTQYF
few	TRBV28	TRBJ1-6	NA	TGTGCCAGCAGAGGGGATAAGGGGGTCACCTATAATTCACCCCTCCACTTT	CASRGDKGVTYNSPLHF
few	TRBV6-5	TRBJ2-1	TRBD1	TGTGCCAGCAGTTCCCGCCCGAACAGGGGGTGGAATGAGCAGTTCTTC	CASSSRPNRGWNEQFF
many	TRBV5-1	TRBJ1-1	NA	TGCGCCAGCAGCTTGGGACTTCAGAACACTGAAGCTTTCTTT	CASSLGLQNTEAFF
NA	TRBV11-2	TRBJ1-6	NA	TGTGCCAGCAGCTTAGGGAGCCGTACTTCACCCCTCCACTTT	CASSLGSRTSPLHF
few	TRBV6-1	TRBJ2-7	NA	TGTGCCATCCAATCAGGGGATTGGGGCGAGCAGTACTTC	CAIQSGDWGEQYF
NA	TRBV28	TRBJ1-5	NA	TGTGCCAGCTCCCCCCCCGGCAGGGAGCAGCCCCAGCATTTT	CASSPPGREQPQHF
NA	TRBV20-1	TRBJ1-5	NA	TGCAGTGCTAGCCCGAAGCTCCTTGGTGGGAACAGGCCCCAGCATTTT	CSASPKLLGGNRPQHF
NA	TRBV3-1	TRBJ2-1	TRBD2	TGTGCCAGCAGCCAAGAGATTAGCGGGAGCAATGAGCAGTTCTTC	CASSQEISGSNEQFF
few	TRBV29-1	TRBJ2-1	TRBD2	TGCAGCGTGTTCGGACTAGATGACTACAATGAGCAGTTCTTC	CSVFGLDDYNEQFF
NA	TRBV3-1	TRBJ2-2	NA	TGTGCCAGCAGCCAAGCCGGGGAGCTGTTTTTT	CASSQAGELFF
NA	TRBV7-8	TRBJ2-1	TRBD2	TGTGCCAGCAGCCCCACCGGCCTAGCGGGGAACAATGAGCAGTTCTTC	CASSPTGLAGNNEQFF
few	TRBV28	TRBJ2-1	TRBD1	TGTGCCAGCAGACCTGGACAGGGGGCTCCCAATGAGCAGTTCTTC	CASRPGQGAPNEQFF
many	TRBV4-1	TRBJ2-7	NA	TGCGCCAGCAGCCAAACCCCTCCCAGCATACATCCTAACGAGCAGTACTTC	CASSQTPPSIHPNEQYF
many	TRBV6-1	TRBJ2-1	NA	TGTGCCAGCAGCCTAGAGGGGGGGAGCTCCTACAATGAGCAGTTCTTC	CASSLEGGSSYNEQFF
NA	TRBV7-8	TRBJ1-5	TRBD1	TGTGCCAGCAGCTCCGGGACAGCAATGAGACCCCAGCATTTT	CASSSGTAMRPQHF
many	TRBV6-5	TRBJ2-5	NA	TGTGCCAGCAGTTTTGGCGGAGGGGTGGAGGAGACCCAGTACTTC	CASSFGGGVEETQYF
few	TRBV7-9	TRBJ2-4	NA	TGTGCCAGCAGACCCGGGACGGGGGAAAACATTCAGTACTTC	CASRPGTGENIQYF